One and the same sample provided the 20 T cell receptor beta chains below, sequenced in a study of blood T cell repertoires in COVID-19. The repertoire was sequenced with immunoSEQ multiplex PCR; TCRdb's copy has only in-frame clones and lacks some. Among 85,000 to 100,000 clones listed, 88% were seen once. The specimen was peripheral blood. The receptors here all came from a man aged 45-60 years with COVID-19, enrolled during active disease.

V and J are TRBV30 and TRBJ2-7; unclear D gene. Germline assignment: CDR1 GTSNPN and CDR2 SVGIG (reference sequence). The CDR3 is made up of 15 amino acids. V was pared by 2 bases and J by 0 bases, with 14 bases between. DNA of the CDR3: TGTGCCTGGAGTTCACGACACCGGTCCTCCTACGAGCAGTACTTC. Protein: CAWSSRHRSSYEQYF.

The chain has TRBV6-5 and TRBJ2-1, with D tentatively TRBD2 (5 bases). The CDR3 has 12 amino acids. V was pared by 4 bases and J by 9 bases, with 10 bases between. Germline CDR1 and CDR2: MNHEY and SVGAGI. The CDR3 region is CASSFGVGEQFF. The CDR3 coding sequence is TGTGCCAGCAGTTTCGGGGTAGGTGAGCAGTTCTTC.

The J gene is TRBJ2-7, the V gene TRBV28; TRBD1 matches 8 bases. The CDR3 loop spans 18 amino acids. Trimming removed 5 bases from V and 0 bases from J; junction bases left unmatched: 15. Germline CDR1 is MDHEN and CDR2 is SYDVKM. The CDR3 DNA follows: TGTGCCAGCAGTACCTCGACAGGGGACGCACTTAGCTCCTACGAGCAGTACTTC. Translated: CASSTSTGDALSSYEQYF. The full variable domain, rest sourced from reference TRBV28 and TRBJ2-7, is DVKVTQSSRYLVKRTGEKVFLECVQDMDHENMFWYRQDPGLGLRLIYFSYDVKMKEKGDIPEGYSVSREKKERFSLILESASTNQTSMYLCASSTSTGDALSSYEQYFGPGTRLTVT.

The rearrangement joins TRBV6-5 to TRBJ1-1; 8 bases are a match to TRBD1. This CDR3 contains 14 residues. Germline-derived CDR1 and CDR2 are MNHEY and SVGAGI. Trimming cost V 0 bases and J 5 bases; bases outside gene matches: 2. The CDR3 is CASSYSTGVTEAFF. CDR3 coding DNA: TGTGCCAGCAGTTACTCGACAGGGGTTACTGAAGCTTTCTTT.

The chain carries TRBV3-1 (or the pseudogene TRBV3-2) and TRBJ1-3, with D maybe TRBD1 (5 bases). Germline V gene data show CDR1 as LGHDT and CDR2 as YNNKEL (reference sequence). Trimming left V 1 base short and J 7 bases short, with 17 bases between. The length of the CDR3 is 16 residues. CDR3 bases: TGTGCCAGCAGCCAAGCCCGGGAGGTGGGGCCCAACACCATATATTTT. The encoded protein is CASSQAREVGPNTIYF.

V usage is TRBV28 and J usage is TRBJ2-7; 8 positions agree with TRBD1. V shed 10 bases, J shed 2 bases, and the junction held 19 bases outside the gene matches. CDR1 and CDR2 from the germline V gene are MDHEN and SYDVKM. The CDR3 has 17 residues. The CDR3 DNA sequence: TGTGCCACCGCCCGGACAGGGACCCCTACACCTACCTACGAGCAGTACTTC. This sequence encodes CATARTGTPTPTYEQYF.

The chain employs TRBV20-1 and TRBJ2-1; D gene unclear. This CDR3 has 10 residues. CDR1 DFQATT and CDR2 SNEGSKA come from the germline V gene (reference sequence). The V gene lost 7 bases and the J gene lost 9 bases, with 10 bases spanning the gap. The CDR3 sequence is CSVKKSEQFF. CDR3 in DNA: TGCAGTGTTAAGAAGAGTGAGCAGTTCTTC.

This clone was picked up one time. For the CDR3, the DNA is TGTGCCAGTAGTCCACGGACAGGGCGTGGAAACACCATATATTTT. It is translated as CASSPRTGRGNTIYF. This chain links TRBV19 with TRBJ1-3; 8 bases are shared with TRBD1. Trimming at V came to 5 bases and at J to 3 bases, leaving 6 bases not matched to a gene. The CDR3 runs 15 residues. CDR1 LNHDA and CDR2 SQIVND come from the germline V gene (reference sequence).

This chain uses TRBV4-2 with TRBJ2-3, with 10 nucleotides matching TRBD2. The CDR3 sequence is 16 residues long. Looked up from germline, CDR1 is LGHNA and CDR2 is YNFKEQ. V trimming: 0 bases; J trimming: 5 bases; junction bases outside the gene matches: 5. CDR3 DNA sequence: TGTGCCAGCAGCCAAGACTCGGCTAGCGGGGGAGATACGCAGTATTTT. Its protein product is CASSQDSASGGDTQYF.

This clone was detected once. The J gene is TRBJ1-5, the V gene TRBV5-1; weak D call: TRBD1 (6 bases). V gave up 4 bases and J gave up 7 bases, with 24 bases separating them. CDR1 and CDR2 (germline): SGHRS, YFSETQ. The CDR3 totals 17 residues. CDR3 sequence: CASSLCLYRVVRQPQHF. The DNA for the CDR3 is TGCGCCAGCAGCCTGTGCCTCTACAGGGTGGTCAGACAGCCCCAGCATTTT. Together with reference TRBV5-1 and TRBJ1-5, the CDR3 gives the full variable domain: KAGVTQTPRYLIKTRGQQVTLSCSPISGHRSVSWYQQTPGQGLQFLFEYFSETQRNKGNFPGRFSGRQFSNSRSEMNVSTLELGDSALYLCASSLCLYRVVRQPQHFGDGTRLSIL.

The chain has TRBV10-3 and TRBJ2-1; 9 nucleotides align to TRBD1. The germline V gene encodes CDR1 ENHRY and CDR2 SYGVKD. CDR3 length: 16 residues. V was pared by 0 bases and J by 6 bases, with 6 bases of the junction left unmatched. CDR3 sequence (DNA): TGTGCCATCAGTGAGTCTATCGGGACAGGGACCAATGAGCAGTTCTTC. This codes for CAISESIGTGTNEQFF.

The genes are TRBV9 and TRBJ1-1; 8 bases map to TRBD1. CDR3 size: 15 residues. Germline values: CDR1 SGDLS, CDR2 YYNGEE. The V and J ends lost 4 bases and 5 bases, in that order; junction bases with no gene match: 10. CDR3 coding DNA: TGTGCCAGCAGCTCCTGGACAGGGAAAGGAACTGAAGCTTTCTTT. Its protein is CASSSWTGKGTEAFF.

V gene TRBV10-3 combines with J gene TRBJ1-1; unclear D gene. Deletions cut 0 bases from V and 4 bases from J, with 21 bases between. From germline, CDR1 is ENHRY and CDR2 SYGVKD. The CDR3 runs to 18 residues. This CDR3 reads CAISESQRAPQRGTEAFF. DNA of the CDR3: TGTGCCATCAGTGAGTCTCAGAGGGCCCCCCAAAGAGGCACTGAAGCTTTCTTT.

The V call is TRBV29-1, the J call TRBJ2-1; D remains unclear. CDR1 is SQVTM and CDR2 is ANQGSEA in the germline V gene. Trimming took 4 bases from V and 8 from J, leaving 9 bases between them. There are 11 residues in the CDR3. The CDR3 DNA reads TGCAGCGTTGTAGTAGTTCATGAGCAGTTCTTC. As protein: CSVVVVHEQFF.

This chain links TRBV7-3 with TRBJ2-7; possible D gene TRBD1, 5 bases. CDR1 is SGHTA, CDR2 FQGTGA, per germline. The germline V and J ends were trimmed by 1 base and 4 bases, with 8 bases remaining between them. The CDR3 loop spans 13 amino acids. The CDR3 loop is CASSLSRGYEQYF. The DNA of the CDR3 is TGTGCCAGCAGCTTAAGTAGGGGATACGAGCAGTACTTC. Full variable domain (missing parts from reference TRBV7-3 and TRBJ2-7): GAGVSQTPSNKVTEKGKYVELRCDPISGHTALYWYRQSLGQGPEFLIYFQGTGAADDSGLPNDRFFAVRPEGSVSTLKIQRTERGDSAVYLCASSLSRGYEQYFGPGTRLTVT.

The V and J genes are TRBV7-3 and TRBJ1-1; no definite D call. CDR3 length: 13 amino acids. From germline, CDR1 is SGHTA and CDR2 FQGTGA. V lost 4 bases and J lost 3, with 9 bases in between. The CDR3 nucleotides are TGTGCCAGCAGCTCCGGGGAGTACACTGAAGCTTTCTTT. Residues: CASSSGEYTEAFF.

This rearrangement joins TRBV3-1 (or the pseudogene TRBV3-2) to TRBJ2-5; no clear D gene. Germline V CDR1 and CDR2: LGHDT, YNNKEL (reference sequence). CDR3 length: 15 residues. Trimming pared 0 bases from V and 3 bases from J, leaving 11 bases between. The CDR3 bases are TGTGCCAGCAGCCAAGATATCCGCAGTGAAGAGACCCAGTACTTC. This sequence encodes CASSQDIRSEETQYF.

This chain links TRBV9 with TRBJ1-2; 7 bases are a match to TRBD1. Trimming at V came to 6 bases and at J to 10 bases, leaving 12 bases not matched to a gene. The length of the CDR3 is 13 residues. The germline V gene encodes CDR1 SGDLS and CDR2 YYNGEE. For the CDR3, the DNA is TGTGCCAGCACCCCAGGGCAGGGGGAGGCCTACACCTTC. Translated, it gives CASTPGQGEAYTF.

The chain couples TRBV30 to TRBJ1-2; 10 nucleotides agree with TRBD1. The CDR3 extends over 14 amino acids. The germline V gene has CDR1 GTSNPN and CDR2 SVGIG (reference sequence). The trim removed 7 bases at V and 8 bases at J, leaving 13 bases unmatched. CDR3 sequence reads: CAYLRDRGVEGYTF. The CDR3 coding sequence is TGTGCCTACCTCCGGGACAGGGGCGTTGAAGGCTACACCTTC.

This clone was recorded once. In DNA form, the CDR3 reads TGTGCCAGCTCACCGGCCCCACTCGGGACAAGGACCACCGGGGAGCTGTTTTTT. Residues: CASSPAPLGTRTTGELFF. The V gene is TRBV18, the J gene TRBJ2-2; possible D gene TRBD1, 6 bases. CDR1 and CDR2 from the germline V gene are KGHSH and LQKENI. The length of the CDR3 is 18 residues. Trimming took off 3 bases at V and 4 bases at J, with 21 bases between the two ends.